The 27 T cell receptor beta chains below all came from one sample that was sequenced in a study of beta chain features in type 1 diabetes. The investigators reverse transcribed all of the isolated RNA, so they sequenced expressed TCRB transcripts. The assay was immunoSEQ multiplex PCR, and TCRdb's table has in-frame clones only and misses some. Counted here are around 340,000 clones, 15% to 20% occurring once; the ten biggest clones make up under 0.055%. Material for sequencing was naive CD4+ T cells from blood. Source of these receptors: a woman younger than 35 in good health.

The chain combines TRBV5-1 with TRBJ2-7; D gene unclear. Germline-derived CDR1 and CDR2 are SGHRS and YFSETQ. This CDR3 has 13 amino acids. Trimming shortened V by 4 bases and J by 0 bases, and 8 bases separated the two germline ends. In DNA, the CDR3 is TGCGCCAGCAGCCCCGCGTCCTCCTACGAGCAGTACTTC. It yields the protein CASSPASSYEQYF.

The rearrangement joins TRBV19 to TRBJ1-1; 8 bases match TRBD1. The CDR3 has 11 residues. V shed 3 bases and J 10 bases; nucleotides not matched to a gene: 1. Germline CDR1 LNHDA, CDR2 SQIVND (reference sequence). Here the CDR3 reads CASSIRGRAFF. The CDR3 DNA reads as TGTGCCAGTAGTATCAGGGGGCGAGCTTTCTTT.

This clone was seen a few times. V is TRBV15 and J is TRBJ1-2; 11 bases match TRBD1. This CDR3 comprises 13 residues. With 3 bases clipped from V and 6 bases from J, the junction kept 0 bases outside the gene matches. Germline V lookup: CDR1 LNHNV, CDR2 YYDKDF (reference sequence). This CDR3 reads CATSRGQGDGYTF. For the CDR3, the DNA is TGTGCCACCAGCAGGGGACAGGGGGATGGCTACACCTTC.

This clone was counted between two and nine times. The genes are TRBV4-2 and TRBJ2-7; D unresolved. The CDR3 has 18 residues. The V and J ends lost 2 bases and 4 bases respectively, with 24 bases between them. Germline values: CDR1 LGHNA, CDR2 YNFKEQ. CDR3 sequence reads: CASSQPSEARKLPYEQYF. The CDR3 DNA follows: TGTGCCAGCAGCCAACCATCGGAAGCTAGAAAACTGCCATACGAGCAGTACTTC.

The chain recombines TRBV4-1 with TRBJ2-1; D remains unclear. V was clipped by 1 base and J by 0 bases, with 10 bases between them. The CDR3 totals 16 residues. Germline values: CDR1 MGHRA, CDR2 YSYEKL. CDR3 protein: CASSQAATLSYNEQFF. The CDR3 region has the DNA TGCGCCAGCAGCCAAGCCGCTACCCTCTCCTACAATGAGCAGTTCTTC.

This chain uses TRBV5-1 with TRBJ2-5, with TRBD1 identical over 9 bases. Germline lookup yields CDR1 SGHRS and CDR2 YFSETQ. The CDR3 is 15 amino acids. With 5 bases clipped from V and 2 bases from J, the junction kept 7 bases outside the gene matches. The CDR3 nucleotides read TGCGCCAGCAGAACCGGGACAGGGACACAAGAGACCCAGTACTTC. The encoded protein is CASRTGTGTQETQYF.

This clone was seen more than once but under ten times. The chain joins TRBV29-1 to TRBJ1-3; D perhaps matches TRBD1 (5 bases). Deletions cut 0 bases from V and 1 base from J, with 13 bases between. This CDR3 is 16 amino acids long. Germline V lookup: CDR1 SQVTM, CDR2 ANQGSEA. CDR3 nucleotide sequence: TGCAGCGTTGAAGAATCTCGATCAGGGTCTGGAAACACCATATATTTT. Its translation: CSVEESRSGSGNTIYF.

This clone was observed a handful of times. The gene calls are TRBV5-6 and TRBJ2-1; 8 nucleotides line up with TRBD1. The ends lost 3 bases at V and 6 bases at J; junction bases unmatched: 2. The CDR3 is made up of 13 amino acids. In germline, CDR1 is SGHDT, CDR2 YYEEEE. The CDR3 region is CASSWDRSNEQFF. As DNA, the CDR3 is TGTGCCAGCAGCTGGGACAGGAGCAATGAGCAGTTCTTC.

CDR3 nucleotides: TGTGCCAGCAGCGCACAGGCCCAAGAGACCCAGTACTTC. Its translation is CASSAQAQETQYF. The genes are TRBV11-2 and TRBJ2-5; TRBD1 is a possible D gene (5 bases). The CDR3 sequence is 13 residues long. Germline CDR1 reads SGHAT; CDR2 reads FQNNGV. Trimming cost V 5 bases and J 1 base, with 8 bases left between them. The variable domain in full, with the rest retrieved from reference TRBV11-2 and TRBJ2-5, is EAGVAQSPRYKIIEKRQSVAFWCNPISGHATLYWYQQILGQGPKLLIQFQNNGVVDDSQLPKDRFSAERLKGVDSTLKIQPAKLEDSAVYLCASSAQAQETQYFGPGTRLLVL.

The chain employs TRBV29-1 and TRBJ1-5, with 7 bases identical to TRBD1. Germline-derived CDR1 and CDR2 are SQVTM and ANQGSEA. There are 14 residues in the CDR3. V lost 6 bases and J lost 7; bases outside the gene matches: 12. CDR3 nucleotide sequence: TGCAGCGTGGGGGGTACAGGGGTGGACCAGCCCCAGCATTTT. Amino acid sequence: CSVGGTGVDQPQHF.

This clone has just a few counts. The rearrangement joins TRBV9 to TRBJ2-1; 8 bases are a match to TRBD2. The CDR3 extends over 15 amino acids. Trimming removed 0 bases from V and 3 bases from J; junction bases left unmatched: 2. Germline CDR1 and CDR2: SGDLS and YYNGEE. CDR3 bases: TGTGCCAGCAGCGTAGAACTAGCGGACTACAATGAGCAGTTCTTC. Its protein product is CASSVELADYNEQFF.

This chain uses TRBV19 with TRBJ2-3, with 13 bases identical to TRBD2. Per the germline V gene, CDR1 is LNHDA and CDR2 is SQIVND (reference sequence). CDR3 length: 15 amino acids. V dropped 7 bases and J dropped 4; count of bases not matched to a gene: 5. The CDR3 DNA sequence: TGTGCCAGTATGGAACTAGCGGGGGGGGCAGATACGCAGTATTTT. Protein sequence: CASMELAGGADTQYF. Full variable domain (rest looked up from reference TRBV19 and TRBJ2-3): DGGITQSPKYLFRKEGQNVTLSCEQNLNHDAMYWYRQDPGQGLRLIYYSQIVNDFQKGDIAEGYSVSREKKESFPLTVTSAQKNPTAFYLCASMELAGGADTQYFGPGTRLTVL.

This clone was detected only a few times. The V call is TRBV10-3, the J call TRBJ2-2; 7 nucleotides agree with TRBD2. CDR1 and CDR2 from the germline V gene are ENHRY and SYGVKD. V was clipped by 2 bases and J by 0 bases; unmatched bases: 6. This CDR3 spans 17 amino acids. CDR3 bases: TGTGCCATCAGTGAGGCACCGCGGGAGCCGAACACCGGGGAGCTGTTTTTT. Protein sequence: CAISEAPREPNTGELFF.

This sequence joins TRBV5-1 and TRBJ2-7, with D possibly being TRBD2 (6 bases). V was pared by 4 bases and J by 2 bases, with 19 bases between. Germline lookup yields CDR1 SGHRS and CDR2 YFSETQ. This CDR3 region has 16 residues. The CDR3 is CASSGDRDLGTYEQYF. CDR3 nucleotide sequence: TGCGCCAGCAGCGGCGACCGGGACTTAGGGACCTACGAGCAGTACTTC.

The chain links TRBV6-1 to TRBJ2-6; D unresolved. The CDR3 length is 15 residues. V was trimmed by 6 bases and J by 0 bases, leaving 9 bases between them. Germline CDR1 MNHNS, CDR2 SASEGT. CDR3: CASSDWSSGANVLTF. DNA of the CDR3: TGTGCCAGCAGCGACTGGAGCTCTGGGGCCAACGTCCTGACTTTC.

This clone was seen more than once but under ten times. The J gene is TRBJ2-1, the V gene TRBV30, with D unclear. This CDR3 has 11 amino acids. CDR1 and CDR2 from the germline V gene are GTSNPN and SVGIG (reference sequence). V was clipped by 0 bases and J by 9 bases, with 6 bases between them. CDR3: CAWSVTVEQFF. The CDR3 DNA is TGTGCCTGGAGTGTAACTGTTGAGCAGTTCTTC.

The chain employs TRBV5-1 and TRBJ2-5; 7 bases fit TRBD1. The CDR3 loop spans 13 amino acids. Germline trimming cut 1 base from V and 4 bases from J; bases unmatched to any gene: 1. Per the germline V gene, CDR1 is SGHRS and CDR2 is YFSETQ. The CDR3 nucleotides are TGCGCCAGCAGCTTGTGGGACAGAGAGACCCAGTACTTC. Translating gives CASSLWDRETQYF.

The chain is built from TRBV11-2 and TRBJ2-3; TRBD2 might be the D (5 bases). The CDR3 consists of 13 residues. Germline V gene data show CDR1 as SGHAT and CDR2 as FQNNGV. With 11 bases removed from V and 4 bases from J, the gap between germline ends came to 16 bases. The CDR3 DNA sequence: TGTGCCGGGAGTAGGGCCGGCCCAGATACGCAGTATTTT. Translating gives CAGSRAGPDTQYF.

The chain joins TRBV5-1 to TRBJ1-6; TRBD1 might be the D (6 bases). V was shortened by 4 bases and J by 10 bases, with 18 bases between the two germline ends. Germline lookup yields CDR1 SGHRS and CDR2 YFSETQ. This CDR3 has 15 residues. The DNA of the CDR3 is TGCGCCAGCAGCCAGACCGACAGGACGGTATCACCCCTCCACTTT. This translates into CASSQTDRTVSPLHF. The whole variable domain, remainder taken from reference TRBV5-1 and TRBJ1-6, is KAGVTQTPRYLIKTRGQQVTLSCSPISGHRSVSWYQQTPGQGLQFLFEYFSETQRNKGNFPGRFSGRQFSNSRSEMNVSTLELGDSALYLCASSQTDRTVSPLHFGNGTRLTVT.

The chain is built from TRBV30 and TRBJ1-2; TRBD1 matches at 7 bases. The V and J ends lost 1 base and 10 bases, in that order; junction bases with no gene match: 6. The CDR3 is made up of 12 amino acids. Per germline, CDR1 GTSNPN and CDR2 SVGIG (reference sequence). The CDR3 region is CAWSDGQAIYTF. CDR3 bases: TGTGCCTGGAGTGATGGACAGGCCATCTACACCTTC.

This clone has more than one count but fewer than ten. The J gene is TRBJ1-4, the V gene TRBV29-1; D unclear. CDR1 is SQVTM, CDR2 ANQGSEA, per germline. The V and J ends lost 4 bases and 6 bases respectively, with 15 bases between them. The CDR3 extends over 14 amino acids. Written as DNA, the CDR3 is TGCAGCGTTGCACCAGAGGCAGTGGATGAAAAACTGTTTTTT. Protein product: CSVAPEAVDEKLFF.

This clone was seen a few times. The V and J genes are TRBV4-1 and TRBJ1-6; TRBD1 matches at 9 bases. Germline lookup yields CDR1 MGHRA and CDR2 YSYEKL. V was pared by 1 base and J by 10 bases, with 8 bases of the junction left unmatched. The CDR3 has 16 residues. The CDR3 DNA follows: TGCGCCAGCAGCCAAGCCGAAGACAGGGGGTACTCACCCCTCCACTTT. Translated: CASSQAEDRGYSPLHF.

The CDR3 sequence: CASRLDSYEQYF. Here the CDR3 DNA reads TGTGCCAGCAGACTGGACAGCTACGAGCAGTACTTC. The rearrangement links TRBV28 to TRBJ2-7, with D tentatively TRBD1 (6 bases). The V and J ends lost 6 bases and 3 bases respectively, with 9 bases between them. This CDR3 is built from 12 residues. Germline loops: CDR1 MDHEN, CDR2 SYDVKM. The full variable domain, with the rest looked up from reference TRBV28 and TRBJ2-7, is DVKVTQSSRYLVKRTGEKVFLECVQDMDHENMFWYRQDPGLGLRLIYFSYDVKMKEKGDIPEGYSVSREKKERFSLILESASTNQTSMYLCASRLDSYEQYFGPGTRLTVT.

A few counts support this clone. The chain uses TRBV5-1 and TRBJ1-5; 8 positions match TRBD1. The CDR3 extends over 15 amino acids. CDR1 is SGHRS, CDR2 YFSETQ, per germline. V gave up 4 bases and J gave up 7 bases; unmatched junction bases: 10. The CDR3 DNA reads as TGCGCCAGCAGCCCTGCTTCCAGGGGGCCCCAGCCCCAGCATTTT. It encodes CASSPASRGPQPQHF.

In its sample, this clone was seen a few times. The J gene is TRBJ1-6, the V gene TRBV4-3; the D is unclear. The CDR3 is 15 amino acids. Germline V gene sequence: CDR1 LGHNA, CDR2 YSLEER. V lost 0 bases to trimming and J lost 4 bases, with 7 bases between them. CDR3 DNA: TGCGCCAGCAGCCAAGAGAGCGGTTATAATTCACCCCTCCACTTT. Amino acid sequence: CASSQESGYNSPLHF.

This chain joins TRBV19 and TRBJ2-1, with 10 bases lining up with TRBD1. The CDR3 runs to 15 residues. Germline V gives CDR1 LNHDA, CDR2 SQIVND (reference sequence). V trimming: 3 bases; J trimming: 6 bases; junction bases outside the gene matches: 5. The chain's CDR3 is CASSMRDRGGNEQFF. In DNA, the CDR3 is TGTGCCAGTAGTATGAGGGACAGGGGCGGCAATGAGCAGTTCTTC.

Note on this clone: In the same sample, other DNA sequences code for this CDR3. The chain employs TRBV7-9 and TRBJ1-2; D uncertain. V lost 3 bases and J lost 4, with 6 bases in between. Per the germline V gene, CDR1 is SEHNR and CDR2 is FQNEAQ (reference sequence). The CDR3 loop spans 12 amino acids. CDR3 DNA: TGTGCCAGCAGCTTGGAGGGCTATGGCTACACCTTC. Translated, it gives CASSLEGYGYTF.